This TCR beta chain was identified in a study of T cells in women clearing cervical HPV infection. Generated by immunoSEQ multiplex PCR, the TCRdb table keeps only in-frame clones and is missing some. The sample has around 12,000 clones. CDR1 and CDR2 (germline): LNHDA, SQIVND (reference sequence). The CDR3 covers 12 residues. As concerns this clone: The missing CDR3 end, 3 residues past where the read stops, is filled in from the germline J gene.

The rearrangement uses TRBV19 and TRBJ2-2; the D gene is possibly TRBD1 (6 bases). The receptor comes from a woman aged 18 to 75 with a cervical HPV16 infection that either progressed to CIN3+ or cleared (not recorded which). Sequenced material: blood buffy coat. CDR3 loop: CASNEGVSPLFF. Partial CDR3 DNA: TGTGCCAGTAATGAGGGGGTTTCACCG.